The present T cell receptor (beta chain) was sequenced within a study of PD-1 blockade in classical Hodgkin lymphoma. The method was immunoSEQ multiplex PCR; TCRdb's version includes in-frame clones alone and lacks a portion of them. The table lists approximately 31,000 clones, about 86% of them singletons. Germline values: CDR1 SGHNT, CDR2 YYREEE (reference sequence). The CDR3 length is 15 residues. Trimming stripped 0 bases from V and 4 bases from J, with 12 bases between. The time point is: cycle 4 day 1 (C4D1), after about 6 weeks of nivolumab. Relapse after autologous stem cell transplantation occurred in every patient, and brentuximab vedotin exposure varied. Magnetic negative selection was used to purify CD4+ T cells from PBMCs that had been thawed.

The origin of this receptor is a human donor with classical Hodgkin lymphoma. The chain links TRBV5-4 to TRBJ2-3; D gene unclear. Sequencing used CD4+ T cells from blood, obtained before the fourth cycle of nivolumab. CDR3 nucleotides: TGTGCCAGCAGCTTGGGTCAGTACGAACCAGATACGCAGTATTTT. Translation gives CASSLGQYEPDTQYF.